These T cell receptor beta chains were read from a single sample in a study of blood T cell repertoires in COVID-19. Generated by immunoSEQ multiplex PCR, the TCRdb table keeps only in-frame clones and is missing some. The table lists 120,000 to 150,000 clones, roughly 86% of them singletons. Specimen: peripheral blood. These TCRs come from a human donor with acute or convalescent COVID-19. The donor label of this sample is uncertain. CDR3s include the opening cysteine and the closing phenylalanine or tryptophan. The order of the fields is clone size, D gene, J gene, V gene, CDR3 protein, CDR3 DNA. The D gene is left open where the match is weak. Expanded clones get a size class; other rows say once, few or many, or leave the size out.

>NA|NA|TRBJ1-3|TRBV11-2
CASSLDFGSGNTIYF
TGTGCCAGCAGCTTAGATTTCGGCTCTGGAAACACCATATATTTT
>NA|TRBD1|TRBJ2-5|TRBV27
CASSSRQGQGQETQYF
TGTGCCAGCAGTTCCCGACAGGGCCAAGGGCAGGAGACCCAGTACTTC
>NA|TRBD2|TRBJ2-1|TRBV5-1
CASSLELAGARNEQFF
TGCGCCAGCAGCTTGGAACTAGCGGGGGCTCGAAATGAGCAGTTCTTC
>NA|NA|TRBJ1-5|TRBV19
CASSPGIGQPQHF
TGTGCCAGTTCCCCCGGGATAGGTCAGCCCCAGCATTTT
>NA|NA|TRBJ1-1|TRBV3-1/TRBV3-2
CASSLGRILRNTEAFF
TGTGCCAGCAGCCTGGGCAGGATATTACGGAACACTGAAGCTTTCTTT
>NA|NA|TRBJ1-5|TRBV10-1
CASLFGTQHSTGNQPQHF
TGCGCCAGCCTTTTCGGGACACAACACTCTACGGGCAATCAGCCCCAGCATTTT
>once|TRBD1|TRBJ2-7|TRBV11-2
CASSSWDSSYEQYF
TGTGCCAGCAGCTCCTGGGACAGCTCCTACGAGCAGTACTTC
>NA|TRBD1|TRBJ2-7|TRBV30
CACDGTGLSRGGYEQYF
TGTGCCTGCGACGGGACAGGGCTATCCAGAGGAGGCTACGAGCAGTACTTC
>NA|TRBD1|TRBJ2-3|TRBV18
CASSPFRTGKASDTQYF
TGTGCCAGCTCACCATTTAGGACAGGGAAGGCGTCAGATACGCAGTATTTT
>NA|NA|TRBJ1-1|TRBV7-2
CASSPQFEAFF
TGTGCCAGCAGCCCCCAATTCGAAGCTTTCTTT
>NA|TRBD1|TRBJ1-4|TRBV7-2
CASSPDRGGEKLFF
TGTGCCAGCAGCCCCGACAGGGGAGGCGAAAAACTGTTTTTT
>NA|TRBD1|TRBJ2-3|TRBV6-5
CASRETGGTDTQYF
TGTGCCAGCAGAGAGACAGGGGGCACAGATACGCAGTATTTT
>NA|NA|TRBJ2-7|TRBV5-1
CASSLGPTRDEQYF
TGCGCCAGCAGCCTCGGGCCTACTAGGGACGAGCAGTACTTC
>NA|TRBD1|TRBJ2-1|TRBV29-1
CSVPGTGQHEQFF
TGCAGCGTGCCCGGGACAGGCCAACACGAGCAGTTCTTC
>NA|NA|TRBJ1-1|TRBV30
CAWRAGRKNTEAFF
TGTGCCTGGAGGGCGGGACGGAAGAACACTGAAGCTTTCTTT
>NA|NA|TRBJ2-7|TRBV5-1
CASSPTLTRRGGEQYF
TGCGCCAGCAGCCCAACCCTTACCCGCAGGGGCGGGGAGCAGTACTTC
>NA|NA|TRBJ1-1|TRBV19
CASASPHETIAEAFF
TGTGCCAGTGCTTCCCCTCACGAGACAATCGCTGAAGCTTTCTTT
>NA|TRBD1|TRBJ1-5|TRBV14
CASSQECGQGVSYSNQPQHF
TGTGCCAGCAGCCAAGAGTGTGGACAGGGGGTGAGTTATAGCAATCAGCCCCAGCATTTT
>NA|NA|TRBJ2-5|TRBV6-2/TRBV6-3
CASSPYGADSQETQYF
TGTGCCAGCAGCCCCTATGGTGCGGACAGTCAGGAGACCCAGTACTTC
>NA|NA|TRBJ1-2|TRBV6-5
CASSFDINYGYTF
TGTGCCAGCAGTTTCGACATTAACTATGGCTACACCTTC
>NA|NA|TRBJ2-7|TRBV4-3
CASSQDVRGTYEQYF
TGCGCCAGCAGCCAAGATGTAAGGGGTACCTACGAGCAGTACTTC
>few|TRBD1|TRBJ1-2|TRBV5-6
CASSLRTGEGYTF
TGTGCCAGCAGCTTGAGGACAGGGGAGGGCTACACCTTC
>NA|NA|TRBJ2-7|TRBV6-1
CASSEGSGPSYEQYF
TGTGCCAGCAGTGAGGGCTCCGGTCCATCCTACGAGCAGTACTTC
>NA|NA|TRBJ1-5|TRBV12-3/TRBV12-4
CASTTSGWNQHF
TGTGCCAGCACCACCTCCGGGTGGAACCAGCATTTT
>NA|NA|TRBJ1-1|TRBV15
CATSRVQVTEAFF
TGTGCCACCAGCAGGGTACAGGTAACTGAAGCTTTCTTT
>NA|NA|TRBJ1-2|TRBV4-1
CASSQAEYGYTF
TGCGCCAGCAGCCAAGCAGAATATGGCTACACCTTC
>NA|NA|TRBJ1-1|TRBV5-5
CASSPLGGGNTEAFF
TGTGCCAGCAGCCCCCTGGGGGGTGGGAACACTGAAGCTTTCTTT